Following are 21 T cell receptor beta chains from one sample sequenced in a study of post-analysis software for immune sequencing data (dated by TCRdb to 2014 to 2015). The receptor library was made with PCR. TCRdb lists the instrument as Illumina HiSeq 2500. To reduce PCR and sequencing biases, unique molecular identifiers were incorporated into the TCR beta cDNA libraries. The public reads were run again by TCRdb, first through fastp at Q25 and then through MiXCR, and only productive beta chains were kept. CDR3 protein sequences are deduplicated, and each keeps its most common genes and DNA. For this sample there are around 400,000 distinct CDR3 sequences; less than 40% appear just once. The ten largest clones represent 13% of the sample. Their recognized antigens are unknown. Points the paper makes about the study in general: Patients showed significantly higher frequencies than controls for five TRBV segments, among them TRBV5-6, TRBV5-1 and TRBV20-1.

Sequencing input: blood. The receptors here all came from a girl aged 5 to 17 with multiple sclerosis.

The table lists this clonotype with a few counts. V usage is TRBV27 and J usage is TRBJ1-2, with 7 bases that match TRBD1. The germline CDR1 and CDR2 sequences are MNHEY and SMNVEV (reference sequence). CDR3 size: 15 residues. With V trimmed by 6 bases and J by 8 bases, 15 bases remained unmatched. The DNA of the CDR3 is TGTGCCAGCAGGATAGACAGGGATCGATCGTCGGGCTACACCTTC. Residues: CASRIDRDRSSGYTF.

This clonotype has a single count. V gene TRBV7-9 combines with J gene TRBJ1-4, with D unclear. In germline, CDR1 is SEHNR, CDR2 FQNEAQ (reference sequence). V was shortened by 5 bases and J by 1 base, with 8 bases between the two germline ends. The CDR3 length is 14 residues. Written as DNA, the CDR3 is TGTGCCAGCAGCACCAGTCTAACTAATGAAAAACTGTTTTTT. Translated: CASSTSLTNEKLFF.

The gene calls are TRBV7-2 and TRBJ2-1, with 8 nucleotides matching TRBD2. The J call may not be correct, given that the DNA end is closer to TRBJ2-7. The CDR3 has 15 residues. CDR1 is SGHTA and CDR2 is FQGNSA in the germline V gene. CDR3 DNA sequence: TGTGCCAGCAGCCCCCAAGCGGGGGCCACCTACGAGCAGTACTTC. Its translation: CASSPQAGATYEQYF.

This clonotype was detected only once. The gene calls are TRBV6-5 and TRBJ2-4; 12 bases line up with TRBD1. With V trimmed by 5 bases and J by 0 bases, 17 bases remained unmatched. The CDR3 is made up of 21 amino acids. Germline CDR1 is MNHEY and CDR2 is SVGAGI. The CDR3 nucleotides read TGTGCCAGCAGTCACTATGGACCGGGACAGGGGGCTAACTTAGCCAAAAACATTCAGTACTTC. This gives the protein CASSHYGPGQGANLAKNIQYF.

This chain links TRBV9 with TRBJ2-7; D is tentatively TRBD1 or TRBD2 (5 bases each). CDR3 length: 14 amino acids. Looked up from germline, CDR1 is SGDLS and CDR2 is YYNGEE. Trimming took 3 bases from V and 4 from J, leaving 14 bases between them. The CDR3 DNA reads as TGTGCCAGCAGCGGAGGGGAAGTTCAATACGAGCAGTACTTC. This encodes CASSGGEVQYEQYF.

The V gene is TRBV24-1, the J gene TRBJ1-2, with D maybe TRBD1 (5 bases). Trimming stripped 2 bases from V and 7 bases from J, with 10 bases between. Germline CDR1 KGHDR, CDR2 SFDVKD. This CDR3 has 13 amino acids. As DNA, the CDR3 is TGTGCCACCAGTGATTCAGACAGCTCTGGCTACACCTTC. It is translated as CATSDSDSSGYTF.

This clonotype was observed a few times. J is TRBJ2-5 and V is TRBV20-1; D gene unclear. CDR3 length equals 14 residues. Germline CDR1 DFQATT, CDR2 SNEGSKA (reference sequence). Trimming took off 2 bases at V and 2 bases at J, with 12 bases between the two ends. The chain's CDR3 is CSARFGSAQETQYF. DNA for the CDR3: TGCAGTGCTAGATTCGGATCGGCACAAGAGACCCAGTACTTC.

The rearrangement joins TRBV12-3 or TRBV12-4 to TRBJ2-1, with 8 positions matching TRBD1. CDR3 length: 16 amino acids. J was trimmed by 2 bases and V by 8 bases; bases with no gene match: 11. CDR3 amino acids: CASHDRGHVPYNEQFF. CDR3 DNA sequence: TGTGCCAGCCATGACAGGGGCCATGTACCCTACAATGAGCAGTTCTTC.

In its sample, this clonotype was seen a few times. The genes are TRBV9 and TRBJ2-1; TRBD2 is a possible D gene (6 bases). The germline V gene encodes CDR1 SGDLS and CDR2 YYNGEE. Trimming stripped 0 bases from V and 5 bases from J, with 12 bases between. CDR3 size: 15 residues. This CDR3 reads CASSVEEGFNNEQFF. The CDR3 DNA sequence: TGTGCCAGCAGCGTAGAGGAGGGATTTAACAATGAGCAGTTCTTC.

In its sample, this clonotype was seen many times. The CDR3 is CASSFGGTLENSPLHF. CDR3 DNA sequence: TGCGCCAGCAGCTTCGGGGGGACTCTGGAGAATTCACCCCTCCACTTT. The chain uses TRBV5-1 and TRBJ1-6, with D possibly matching TRBD1 (5 bases). V was pared by 2 bases and J by 7 bases, with 16 bases between. CDR3 size: 16 residues. CDR1 is SGHRS and CDR2 is YFSETQ in the germline V gene. Based on the CDR3 plus reference TRBV5-1 and TRBJ1-6, the full variable domain is KAGVTQTPRYLIKTRGQQVTLSCSPISGHRSVSWYQQTPGQGLQFLFEYFSETQRNKGNFPGRFSGRQFSNSRSEMNVSTLELGDSALYLCASSFGGTLENSPLHFGNGTRLTVT.

In its sample, this clonotype was seen once. The chain recombines TRBV7-9 with TRBJ2-4; D is unresolved. From germline, CDR1 is SEHNR and CDR2 FQNEAQ (reference sequence). This CDR3 is built from 12 residues. Trimming removed 1 base from V and 8 bases from J, with 6 bases in between. For the CDR3, the DNA is TGTGCCAGCAGCTTAGATTCGGACATTCAGTACTTC. Residues: CASSLDSDIQYF.

This clonotype has a single count. The chain couples TRBV7-2 to TRBJ2-1; D uncertain. The CDR3 is 12 residues long. Trimming shortened V by 2 bases and J by 10 bases, and 9 bases separated the two germline ends. Per germline, CDR1 SGHTA and CDR2 FQGNSA. The CDR3 DNA reads TGTGCCAGCAGCTTATGGGTGGGGGAGCAGTTCTTC. Protein: CASSLWVGEQFF.

This clonotype was recorded a few times. This chain connects TRBV6-6 to TRBJ2-7, with D perhaps TRBD1 (6 bases). The germline V gene encodes CDR1 MNHNY and CDR2 SVGAGI (reference sequence). Between the trimmed V and J ends, which lost 7 bases and 4 bases, there was a span of 11 bases. The CDR3 runs 12 residues. The CDR3 here is CASKQQGYEQYF. As DNA, the CDR3 is TGTGCCAGCAAGCAACAGGGTTACGAGCAGTACTTC.

The J gene is TRBJ2-7, the V gene TRBV11-2; a weak D match, TRBD2 (5 bases). CDR1 and CDR2 (germline): SGHAT, FQNNGV. Trimming removed 3 bases at V and 4 bases at J, with 19 bases between. This CDR3 is 16 amino acids long. Here the CDR3 reads CASSLTDGLTGYEQYF. The CDR3 nucleotides are TGTGCCAGCAGCTTGACGGACGGTCTAACGGGGTACGAGCAGTACTTC.

This clonotype occurred many times. This chain joins TRBV29-1 and TRBJ2-5; D is perhaps TRBD1 (5 bases). Trimming shortened V by 0 bases and J by 11 bases, and 13 bases separated the two germline ends. Germline V gene data show CDR1 as SQVTM and CDR2 as ANQGSEA. The CDR3 loop spans 12 amino acids. For the CDR3, the DNA is TGCAGCGTTGAAGATGACCAGGGTAAGCAGTACTTC. Translation gives CSVEDDQGKQYF.

On this clonotype: An end of the junction differs from the germline gene, which may be a read error. The CDR3 loop reads CAGSQAGGNEKLFF. The CDR3 bases are TGCGCCGGCAGCCAAGCAGGGGGAAATGAAAAACTGTTTTTT. The chain is built from TRBV4-1 and TRBJ1-4, with 7 bases matching TRBD1. This CDR3 spans 14 amino acids. Germline-derived CDR1 and CDR2 are MGHRA and YSYEKL.

This chain links TRBV7-2 with TRBJ2-3; TRBD1 matches 9 bases. J gave up 9 bases and V 4 bases, and 5 bases lay outside the gene matches. The germline V gene has CDR1 SGHTA and CDR2 FQGNSA. CDR3 length: 13 amino acids. CDR3 loop: CASSSRQGVTQYF. In DNA form, the CDR3 reads TGTGCCAGCAGCTCTAGACAGGGGGTGACGCAGTATTTT.

The gene calls are TRBV27 and TRBJ2-7; TRBD2 is a possible D gene (5 bases). The germline V gene has CDR1 MNHEY and CDR2 SMNVEV (reference sequence). The CDR3 extends over 15 amino acids. V was shortened by 2 bases and J by 2 bases, with 13 bases between the two germline ends. The CDR3 loop reads CASSLRRGSPYEQYF. Here the CDR3 DNA reads TGTGCCAGCAGTTTAAGACGGGGTAGTCCCTACGAGCAGTACTTC.

The chain joins TRBV4-2 to TRBJ1-5; D uncertain. The germline V gene has CDR1 LGHNA and CDR2 YNFKEQ. V was trimmed by 0 bases and J by 3 bases, leaving 12 bases between them. The CDR3 is 16 residues long. Here the CDR3 DNA reads TGTGCCAGCAGCCAAGAGTTGGGGTCAAACAATCAGCCCCAGCATTTT. This sequence encodes CASSQELGSNNQPQHF.

Many counts were recorded for this clonotype. The J gene is TRBJ2-3, the V gene TRBV9; 10 positions agree with TRBD2. The V segment lost 4 bases and the J segment 3 bases; nucleotides outside the gene matches: 5. The germline CDR1 and CDR2 sequences are SGDLS and YYNGEE. The CDR3 spans 15 residues. The CDR3 protein is CASSPTGLATDTQYF. In DNA, the CDR3 is TGTGCCAGCAGCCCTACGGGACTAGCGACAGATACGCAGTATTTT.

This chain connects TRBV15 to TRBJ2-5, with D tentatively TRBD1 (7 bases). The germline CDR1 and CDR2 sequences are LNHNV and YYDKDF (reference sequence). The V gene lost 5 bases and the J gene lost 1 base, with 17 bases spanning the gap. The CDR3 runs to 16 residues. The CDR3 nucleotides read TGTGCCACCAGCTGGGGGGACAGTCAGTCCCAAGAGACCCAGTACTTC. It codes for CATSWGDSQSQETQYF. The variable domain in full, completed from reference TRBV15 and TRBJ2-5, reads DAMVIQNPRYQVTQFGKPVTLSCSQTLNHNVMYWYQQKSSQAPKLLFHYYDKDFNNEADTPDNFQSRRPNTSFCFLDIRSPGLGDTAMYLCATSWGDSQSQETQYFGPGTRLLVL.